Presented here are 31 T cell receptor beta chains from one specimen sequenced in a study of blood T cell repertoires in COVID-19. Data came from immunoSEQ multiplex PCR; TCRdb stores just in-frame clones and leaves some out. In the table there are a few hundred thousand clones, 70% to 90% of which are singletons. The sample was peripheral blood. These receptors all come from a woman in her 50s who had recovered from COVID-19.

The chain uses TRBV5-6 and TRBJ2-1; D ambiguous. This CDR3 is built from 13 residues. Between the trimmed V and J ends, which lost 4 bases and 8 bases, there was a span of 13 bases. Germline CDR1 reads SGHDT; CDR2 reads YYEEEE. For the CDR3, the DNA is TGTGCCAGCAGCCTTGGGCCTACCGATGAGCAGTTCTTC. Translation: CASSLGPTDEQFF.

The gene calls are TRBV7-2 and TRBJ1-2; no firm D call. The germline V gene encodes CDR1 SGHTA and CDR2 FQGNSA. Trimming cost V 5 bases and J 4 bases, with 17 bases left between them. The CDR3 runs 15 residues. The CDR3 loop reads CASSTGSEHIYGYTF. DNA for the CDR3: TGTGCCAGCAGCACCGGGTCGGAGCACATCTATGGCTACACCTTC. Complete variable domain (other parts from reference TRBV7-2 and TRBJ1-2): GAGVSQSPSNKVTEKGKDVELRCDPISGHTALYWYRQSLGQGLEFLIYFQGNSAPDKSGLPSDRFSAERTGGSVSTLTIQRTQQEDSAVYLCASSTGSEHIYGYTFGSGTRLTVV.

Only a few counts were recorded for this clone. This CDR3 is CASSPGLAGVNEQFF. CDR3 nucleotides: TGCGCCAGCAGCCCGGGACTAGCGGGAGTCAATGAGCAGTTCTTC. The V gene is TRBV4-1, the J gene TRBJ2-1, with 14 bases identical to TRBD2. The CDR3 extends over 15 amino acids. The V and J ends lost 4 bases and 6 bases, in that order; junction bases with no gene match: 2. CDR1 and CDR2 (germline): MGHRA, YSYEKL.

The rearrangement uses TRBV6-5 and TRBJ2-7; TRBD2 agrees at 7 bases. The CDR3 runs to 15 residues. Germline V gene sequence: CDR1 MNHEY, CDR2 SVGAGI. Germline trimming cut 2 bases from V and 4 bases from J; bases unmatched to any gene: 8. The CDR3 nucleotides read TGTGCCAGCAGTTACCGGTCTAGCGGTCCGTACGAGCAGTACTTC. This sequence encodes CASSYRSSGPYEQYF.

This clone was picked up a small number of times. The J gene is TRBJ1-2, the V gene TRBV5-4; perhaps TRBD1 as D (6 bases). This CDR3 has 16 residues. The germline gives CDR1 SGHNT, CDR2 YYREEE (reference sequence). V lost 2 bases and J lost 0, with 14 bases in between. CDR3 in DNA: TGTGCCAGCAGCTTTGCAGGGGCTGAAGCTAACTATGGCTACACCTTC. Encoded protein: CASSFAGAEANYGYTF.

The rearrangement joins TRBV18 to TRBJ2-1, with TRBD1 matching over 8 bases. The J segment lost 1 base and the V segment lost 5 bases, leaving 4 bases of the junction unmatched. Looked up from germline, CDR1 is KGHSH and CDR2 is LQKENI. This CDR3 spans 15 amino acids. CDR3 residues: CASSFDRGSYNEQFF. The CDR3 DNA sequence: TGTGCCAGCTCATTCGACAGGGGTTCCTACAATGAGCAGTTCTTC.

This clone was seen a single time. The chain couples TRBV19 to TRBJ2-4; maybe TRBD1 (6 bases). Germline V lookup: CDR1 LNHDA, CDR2 SQIVND (reference sequence). CDR3 length: 17 amino acids. Trimming shortened V by 8 bases and J by 0 bases, and 20 bases separated the two germline ends. The CDR3 sequence is CASCNLQGTLAKNIQYF. The CDR3 DNA sequence: TGTGCCAGTTGTAACCTCCAGGGGACCTTAGCCAAAAACATTCAGTACTTC.

This chain uses TRBV19 with TRBJ1-1; 11 bases align to TRBD1. The CDR3 is 14 amino acids. Germline V gene sequence: CDR1 LNHDA, CDR2 SQIVND (reference sequence). V gave up 5 bases and J gave up 6 bases; unmatched junction bases: 5. Here the CDR3 DNA reads TGTGCCAGTAGTGCGGACAGGGGGCGGGCTGAAGCTTTCTTT. As protein: CASSADRGRAEAFF.

The rearrangement uses TRBV6-5 and TRBJ1-4; 7 bases line up with TRBD1. J gave up 10 bases and V 6 bases, and 11 bases lay outside the gene matches. Germline CDR1 MNHEY, CDR2 SVGAGI. This CDR3 region has 14 residues. The CDR3 reads CASSDRASWGKLFF. The CDR3 coding sequence is TGTGCCAGCAGCGACAGGGCTTCCTGGGGAAAACTGTTTTTT.

CDR3 in amino acids: CASSTPGLPSTDEQFF. CDR3 DNA: TGTGCCAGTAGTACCCCGGGACTACCATCTACGGATGAGCAGTTCTTC. The rearrangement links TRBV19 to TRBJ2-1, with TRBD2 identical over 7 bases. This CDR3 comprises 16 residues. V was clipped by 4 bases and J by 8 bases; unmatched bases: 14. From germline, CDR1 is LNHDA and CDR2 SQIVND (reference sequence).

The rearrangement links TRBV6-6 to TRBJ1-2; D gene ambiguous. The CDR3 is made up of 13 amino acids. V was trimmed by 7 bases and J by 2 bases, leaving 11 bases between them. CDR1 and CDR2 from the germline V gene are MNHNY and SVGAGI (reference sequence). Here the CDR3 reads CASIASLNYGYTF. CDR3 nucleotide sequence: TGTGCCAGCATTGCGTCGTTGAACTATGGCTACACCTTC.

The chain links TRBV19 to TRBJ1-5; 8 positions match TRBD1. This CDR3 has 15 residues. J gave up 7 bases and V 5 bases, and 10 bases lay outside the gene matches. The germline gives CDR1 LNHDA, CDR2 SQIVND (reference sequence). DNA for the CDR3: TGTGCCAGTAGTGTAGGACAGGGCTCGGGACAGCCCCAGCATTTT. This translates into CASSVGQGSGQPQHF.

V is TRBV30 and J is TRBJ1-2, with TRBD1 as a possible D gene (5 bases). V lost 5 bases to trimming and J lost 8 bases, with 15 bases between them. The germline V gene has CDR1 GTSNPN and CDR2 SVGIG (reference sequence). This CDR3 contains 12 residues. The CDR3 coding sequence is TGTGCCTGGGGGGGAGCTTCCTACGGCTACACCTTC. Its protein product is CAWGGASYGYTF.

The chain recombines TRBV7-2 with TRBJ1-2; D is undetermined. Trimming cost V 2 bases and J 6 bases, with 7 bases left between them. CDR1 is SGHTA and CDR2 is FQGNSA in the germline V gene. This CDR3 has 12 amino acids. The CDR3 DNA follows: TGTGCCAGCAGCTTAAGGACTCATGGCTACACCTTC. Translation: CASSLRTHGYTF.

V is TRBV14 and J is TRBJ2-7; no reliable D call. V was trimmed by 1 base and J by 0 bases, leaving 7 bases between them. Germline-derived CDR1 and CDR2 are SGHDN and FVKESK. The CDR3 is 14 residues long. The CDR3 protein is CASSQVYGSYEQYF. CDR3 sequence (DNA): TGTGCCAGCAGCCAAGTCTACGGCTCCTACGAGCAGTACTTC.

This chain connects TRBV6-2 or TRBV6-3 to TRBJ2-7, with 9 nucleotides matching TRBD1. CDR1 is MNHEY, CDR2 SVGEGT, per germline. The trim removed 0 bases at V and 4 bases at J, leaving 4 bases unmatched. This CDR3 is built from 15 residues. In nucleotides, the CDR3 is TGTGCCAGCAGTTACTCCCCCGGACAGGGGTACGAGCAGTACTTC. Amino acid sequence: CASSYSPGQGYEQYF.

In the case of this clone: Compared with germline, one end of the junction differs, possibly owing to a read error. This chain links TRBV10-3 with TRBJ2-2; 9 nucleotides agree with TRBD2. The CDR3 loop spans 17 amino acids. Per germline, CDR1 ENHRY and CDR2 SYGVKD. The CDR3 loop is CAISEYSGSSNTGELFF. The CDR3 DNA sequence: TGTGCCATCAGCGAGTATAGCGGGAGCTCGAACACCGGGGAGCTGTTTTTT.

This chain uses TRBV2 with TRBJ1-3, with a tentative D call TRBD1 (5 bases). V lost 6 bases to trimming and J lost 4 bases, with 10 bases between them. Germline V gives CDR1 SNHLY, CDR2 FYNNEI. CDR3 length equals 13 residues. The CDR3 sequence: CASRLTVGNTIYF. CDR3 in DNA: TGTGCCAGCAGACTGACAGTCGGAAACACCATATATTTT.

This clone appeared a single time. The chain links TRBV7-2 to TRBJ2-1; D is uncertain. Germline-derived CDR1 and CDR2 are SGHTA and FQGNSA. This CDR3 is built from 11 residues. Trimming cost V 5 bases and J 8 bases, with 7 bases left between them. CDR3: CASSPVDEQFF. The CDR3 DNA reads TGTGCCAGCAGCCCCGTAGATGAGCAGTTCTTC. The variable domain in full, with the rest retrieved from reference TRBV7-2 and TRBJ2-1, is GAGVSQSPSNKVTEKGKDVELRCDPISGHTALYWYRQSLGQGLEFLIYFQGNSAPDKSGLPSDRFSAERTGGSVSTLTIQRTQQEDSAVYLCASSPVDEQFFGPGTRLTVL.

The gene calls are TRBV6-6 and TRBJ1-2; 11 bases map to TRBD1. CDR3 length equals 14 residues. Looked up from germline, CDR1 is MNHNY and CDR2 is SVGAGI (reference sequence). Germline trimming cut 6 bases from V and 8 bases from J; bases unmatched to any gene: 8. CDR3 nucleotide sequence: TGTGCCAGCAGAAAAGGACAGGGGGCCGGGGGCTACACCTTC. Its protein product is CASRKGQGAGGYTF.

The chain uses TRBV25-1 and TRBJ2-7; possible D gene TRBD1, 6 bases. This CDR3 comprises 13 residues. From germline, CDR1 is MGHDK and CDR2 SYGVNS. V lost 6 bases to trimming and J lost 3 bases, with 12 bases between them. CDR3 amino acids: CASSRGQYYEQYF. As DNA, the CDR3 is TGTGCCAGCAGCCGAGGACAGTACTACGAGCAGTACTTC.

V usage is TRBV30 and J usage is TRBJ1-2; 8 nucleotides match TRBD1. Germline loops: CDR1 GTSNPN, CDR2 SVGIG (reference sequence). CDR3 length: 13 amino acids. The V gene end was trimmed by 8 bases and the J gene end by 4 bases; junction bases not matched to a gene: 9. DNA for the CDR3: TGTGCCGGATACAGGGGGGCCCCCTATGGCTACACCTTC. It encodes CAGYRGAPYGYTF.

The CDR3, as DNA: TGTGCCAGCAGCTTAGTACAGGGGGCCGAAACAGATACGCAGTATTTT. This gives the protein CASSLVQGAETDTQYF. The genes are TRBV7-8 and TRBJ2-3, with 9 bases fitting TRBD1. The CDR3 is 16 amino acids. CDR1 is SGHVS and CDR2 is FQNEAQ in the germline V gene. Trimming took 1 base from V and 3 from J; bases not matched to a gene: 5.

This chain connects TRBV29-1 to TRBJ2-1, with 13 nucleotides matching TRBD2. The CDR3 is 13 amino acids. The ends lost 6 bases at V and 9 bases at J; junction bases unmatched: 5. Germline CDR1 reads SQVTM; CDR2 reads ANQGSEA. The CDR3 nucleotides are TGCAGCGTCGGACTAGCGGGAGTGGGTGAGCAGTTCTTC. It translates to CSVGLAGVGEQFF.

A single count supports this clone. V and J are TRBV15 and TRBJ2-1, with D perhaps matching TRBD2 (5 bases). This CDR3 spans 15 amino acids. The V gene lost 0 bases and the J gene lost 3 bases, with 9 bases spanning the gap. Germline values: CDR1 LNHNV, CDR2 YYDKDF (reference sequence). The CDR3 DNA sequence: TGTGCCACCAGCAGAGACCCGGGGAACTACAATGAGCAGTTCTTC. It is translated as CATSRDPGNYNEQFF.

This sequence joins TRBV9 and TRBJ2-5; TRBD2 might be the D (5 bases). Trimming removed 0 bases from V and 0 bases from J, with 6 bases in between. Germline V gives CDR1 SGDLS, CDR2 YYNGEE. There are 14 residues in the CDR3. CDR3 sequence reads: CASSVGTHQETQYF. The CDR3 DNA reads as TGTGCCAGCAGCGTAGGGACTCACCAAGAGACCCAGTACTTC.

The chain joins TRBV11-3 to TRBJ2-5, with 11 positions matching TRBD1. CDR1 is SGHNT and CDR2 is YENEEA in the germline V gene. This CDR3 spans 14 amino acids. V lost 4 bases to trimming and J lost 4 bases; unmatched junction nucleotides: 2. The DNA of the CDR3 is TGTGCCAGCAGCTCGGGACAGGGGGGAGAGACCCAGTACTTC. Translating it yields CASSSGQGGETQYF.

The V and J genes are TRBV21-1 and TRBJ2-2; TRBD2 is the table's D call, not checked against the DNA. TRBV21-1 is a pseudogene segment. CDR3 length: 16 residues. CDR3 DNA: TGTGCCAGCAGCGGGTACCCCGGGGGATGGGCCGGGGAGCTGTTTTTT. It codes for CASSGYPGGWAGELFF.

This clone was recorded once. The CDR3 DNA reads as TGTGCCAGCAGTCTACACAGGGTCCGCCACGCTGAGCAGTTCTTC. Amino acids: CASSLHRVRHAEQFF. The rearrangement uses TRBV6-2 or TRBV6-3 and TRBJ2-1; weak D call: TRBD1 (6 bases). Germline V lookup: CDR1 MNHEY, CDR2 SVGEGT. The CDR3 is made up of 15 amino acids. Trimming pared 5 bases from V and 9 bases from J, leaving 20 bases between.

The rearrangement uses TRBV4-3 and TRBJ1-4, with D possibly being TRBD1 (6 bases). This CDR3 has 15 amino acids. Trimming took off 8 bases at V and 7 bases at J, with 20 bases between the two ends. The V gene's germline CDR1 is LGHNA and CDR2 YSLEER. This CDR3 reads CASGVFGQISEKLFF. CDR3 DNA sequence: TGCGCCAGCGGGGTCTTTGGACAGATTAGTGAAAAACTGTTTTTT.

In this sample, this clone turned up once. This chain links TRBV2 with TRBJ1-1; TRBD1 might be the D (6 bases). This CDR3 has 14 residues. The V gene lost 4 bases and the J gene lost 2 bases, with 11 bases spanning the gap. Germline lookup yields CDR1 SNHLY and CDR2 FYNNEI. CDR3 residues: CASSGNRDNTEAFF. CDR3 nucleotide sequence: TGTGCCAGCAGTGGGAACAGGGATAACACTGAAGCTTTCTTT. The full variable domain, its missing parts supplied by reference TRBV2 and TRBJ1-1, is EPEVTQTPSHQVTQMGQEVILRCVPISNHLYFYWYRQILGQKVEFLVSFYNNEISEKSEIFDDQFSVERPDGSNFTLKIRSTKLEDSAMYFCASSGNRDNTEAFFGQGTRLTVV.